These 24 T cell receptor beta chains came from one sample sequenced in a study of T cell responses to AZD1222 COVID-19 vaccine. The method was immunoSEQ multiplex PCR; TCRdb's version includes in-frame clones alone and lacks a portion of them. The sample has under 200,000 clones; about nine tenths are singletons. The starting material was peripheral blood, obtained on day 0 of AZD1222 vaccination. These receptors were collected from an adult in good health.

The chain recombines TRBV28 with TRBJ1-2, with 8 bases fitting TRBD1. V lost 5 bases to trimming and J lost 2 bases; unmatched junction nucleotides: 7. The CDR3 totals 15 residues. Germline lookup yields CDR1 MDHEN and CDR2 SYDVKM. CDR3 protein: CASSRTGGRNYGYTF. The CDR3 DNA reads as TGTGCCAGCAGTAGAACAGGGGGAAGGAACTATGGCTACACCTTC.

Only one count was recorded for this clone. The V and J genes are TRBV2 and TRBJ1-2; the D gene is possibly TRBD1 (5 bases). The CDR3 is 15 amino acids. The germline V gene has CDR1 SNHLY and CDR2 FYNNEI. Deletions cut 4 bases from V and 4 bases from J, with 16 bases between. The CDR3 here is CASSVKGDNIYGYTF. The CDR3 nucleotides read TGTGCCAGCAGTGTGAAAGGGGATAACATCTATGGCTACACCTTC.

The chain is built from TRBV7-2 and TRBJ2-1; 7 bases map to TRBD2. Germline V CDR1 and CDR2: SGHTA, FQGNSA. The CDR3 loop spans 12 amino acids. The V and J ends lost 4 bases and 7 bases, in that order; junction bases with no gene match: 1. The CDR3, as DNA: TGTGCCAGCAGCTCCGGGAGGAATGAGCAGTTCTTC. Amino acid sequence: CASSSGRNEQFF. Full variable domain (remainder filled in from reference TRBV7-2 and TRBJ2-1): GAGVSQSPSNKVTEKGKDVELRCDPISGHTALYWYRQSLGQGLEFLIYFQGNSAPDKSGLPSDRFSAERTGGSVSTLTIQRTQQEDSAVYLCASSSGRNEQFFGPGTRLTVL.

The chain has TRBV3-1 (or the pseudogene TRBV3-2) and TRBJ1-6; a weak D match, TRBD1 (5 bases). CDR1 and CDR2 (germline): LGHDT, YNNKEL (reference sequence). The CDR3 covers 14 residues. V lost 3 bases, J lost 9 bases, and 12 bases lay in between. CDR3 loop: CASSHEGTPSPLHF. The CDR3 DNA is TGTGCCAGCAGCCATGAAGGGACTCCTTCACCCCTCCACTTT.

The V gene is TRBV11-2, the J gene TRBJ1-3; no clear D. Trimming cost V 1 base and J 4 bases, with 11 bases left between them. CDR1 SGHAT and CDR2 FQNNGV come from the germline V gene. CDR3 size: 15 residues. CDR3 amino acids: CASSLGWMRGNTIYF. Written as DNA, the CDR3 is TGTGCCAGCAGCTTAGGTTGGATGAGGGGAAACACCATATATTTT.

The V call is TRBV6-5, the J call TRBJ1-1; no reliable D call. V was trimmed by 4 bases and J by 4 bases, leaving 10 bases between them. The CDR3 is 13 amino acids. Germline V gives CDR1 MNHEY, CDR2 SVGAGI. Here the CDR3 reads CASSSMGFTEAFF. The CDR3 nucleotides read TGTGCCAGCAGTTCTATGGGGTTCACTGAAGCTTTCTTT.

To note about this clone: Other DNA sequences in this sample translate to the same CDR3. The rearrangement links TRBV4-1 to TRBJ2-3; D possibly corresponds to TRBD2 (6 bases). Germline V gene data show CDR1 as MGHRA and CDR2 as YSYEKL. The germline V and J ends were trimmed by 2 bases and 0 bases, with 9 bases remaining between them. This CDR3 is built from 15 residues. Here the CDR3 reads CASSQIAASTDTQYF. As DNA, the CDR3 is TGCGCCAGCAGCCAAATAGCGGCTAGCACAGATACGCAGTATTTT.

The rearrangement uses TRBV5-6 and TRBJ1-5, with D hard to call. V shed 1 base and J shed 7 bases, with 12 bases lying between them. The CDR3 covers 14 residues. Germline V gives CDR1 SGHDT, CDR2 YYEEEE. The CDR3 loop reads CASSLKNRNQPQHF. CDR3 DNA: TGTGCCAGCAGCTTGAAAAACAGAAACCAGCCCCAGCATTTT.

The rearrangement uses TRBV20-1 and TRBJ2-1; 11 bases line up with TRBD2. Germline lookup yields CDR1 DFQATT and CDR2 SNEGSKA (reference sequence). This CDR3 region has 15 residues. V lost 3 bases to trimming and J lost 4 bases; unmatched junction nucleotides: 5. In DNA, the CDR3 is TGCAGTGCTAGTTTAGCGGGGGGGCCGTACAATGAGCAGTTCTTC. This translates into CSASLAGGPYNEQFF.

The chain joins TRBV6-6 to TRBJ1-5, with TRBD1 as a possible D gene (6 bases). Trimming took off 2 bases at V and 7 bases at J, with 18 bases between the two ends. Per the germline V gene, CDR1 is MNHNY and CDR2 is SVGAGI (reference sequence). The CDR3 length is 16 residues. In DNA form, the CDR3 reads TGTGCCAGCAGTTACAGCCAAACAGGGAATGGCCAGCCCCAGCATTTT. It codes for CASSYSQTGNGQPQHF.

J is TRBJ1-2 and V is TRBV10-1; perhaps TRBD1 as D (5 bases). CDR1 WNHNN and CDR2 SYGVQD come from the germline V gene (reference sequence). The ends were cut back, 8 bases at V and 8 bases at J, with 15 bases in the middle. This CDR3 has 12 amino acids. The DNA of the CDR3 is TGCGCCAGCCTTAGGTCAGGGAACGGCTACACCTTC. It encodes CASLRSGNGYTF.

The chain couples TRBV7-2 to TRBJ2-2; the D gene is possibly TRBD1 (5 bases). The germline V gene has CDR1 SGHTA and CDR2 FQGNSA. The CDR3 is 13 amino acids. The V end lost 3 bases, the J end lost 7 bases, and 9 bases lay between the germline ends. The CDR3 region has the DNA TGTGCCAGCAGCTTGACAGTCGGCGGGGAGCTGTTTTTT. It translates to CASSLTVGGELFF. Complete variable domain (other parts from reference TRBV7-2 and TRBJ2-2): GAGVSQSPSNKVTEKGKDVELRCDPISGHTALYWYRQSLGQGLEFLIYFQGNSAPDKSGLPSDRFSAERTGGSVSTLTIQRTQQEDSAVYLCASSLTVGGELFFGEGSRLTVL.

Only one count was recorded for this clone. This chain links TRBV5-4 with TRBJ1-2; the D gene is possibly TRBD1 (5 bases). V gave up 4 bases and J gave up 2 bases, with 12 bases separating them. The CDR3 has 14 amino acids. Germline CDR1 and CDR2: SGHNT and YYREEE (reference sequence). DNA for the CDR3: TGTGCCAGCAGCCGGGACGGGGGGAACTATGGCTACACCTTC. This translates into CASSRDGGNYGYTF.

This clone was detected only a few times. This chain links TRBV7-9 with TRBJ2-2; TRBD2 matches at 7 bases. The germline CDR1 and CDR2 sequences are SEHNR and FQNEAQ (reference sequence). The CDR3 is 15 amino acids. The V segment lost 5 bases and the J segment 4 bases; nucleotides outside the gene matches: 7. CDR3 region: CASSKIGGTTGELFF. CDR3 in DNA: TGTGCCAGCAGCAAAATCGGGGGGACCACCGGGGAGCTGTTTTTT.

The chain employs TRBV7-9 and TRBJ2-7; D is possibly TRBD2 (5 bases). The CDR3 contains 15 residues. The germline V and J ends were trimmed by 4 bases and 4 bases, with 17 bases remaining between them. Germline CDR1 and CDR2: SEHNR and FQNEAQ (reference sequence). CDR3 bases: TGTGCCAGCAGCTCTTCCGACACCGGAGGTTACGAGCAGTACTTC. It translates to CASSSSDTGGYEQYF.

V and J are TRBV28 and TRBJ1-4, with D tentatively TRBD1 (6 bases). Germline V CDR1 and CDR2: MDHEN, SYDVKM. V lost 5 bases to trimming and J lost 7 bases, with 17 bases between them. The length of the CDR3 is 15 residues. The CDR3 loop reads CASSLTGGWTEKLFF. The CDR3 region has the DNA TGTGCCAGCAGTCTTACCGGGGGCTGGACTGAAAAACTGTTTTTT.

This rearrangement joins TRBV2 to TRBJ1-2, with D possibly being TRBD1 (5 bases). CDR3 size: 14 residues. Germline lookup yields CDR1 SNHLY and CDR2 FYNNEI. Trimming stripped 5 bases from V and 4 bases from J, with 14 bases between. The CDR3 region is CASSLPGRSYGYTF. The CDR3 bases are TGTGCCAGCAGTCTTCCGGGACGGAGCTATGGCTACACCTTC.

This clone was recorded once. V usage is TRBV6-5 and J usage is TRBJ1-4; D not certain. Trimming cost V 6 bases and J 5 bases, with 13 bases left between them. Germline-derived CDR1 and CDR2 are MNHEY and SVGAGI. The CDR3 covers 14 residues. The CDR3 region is CASRSAGGNEKLFF. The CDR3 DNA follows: TGTGCCAGCAGATCCGCCGGCGGGAATGAAAAACTGTTTTTT.

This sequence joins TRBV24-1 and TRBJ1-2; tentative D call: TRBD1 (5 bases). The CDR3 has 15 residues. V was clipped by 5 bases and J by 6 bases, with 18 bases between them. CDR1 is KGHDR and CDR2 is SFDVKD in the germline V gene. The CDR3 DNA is TGTGCCACCAGTGGTCTCGAGGCAGGGCCCGATGGCTACACCTTC. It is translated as CATSGLEAGPDGYTF.

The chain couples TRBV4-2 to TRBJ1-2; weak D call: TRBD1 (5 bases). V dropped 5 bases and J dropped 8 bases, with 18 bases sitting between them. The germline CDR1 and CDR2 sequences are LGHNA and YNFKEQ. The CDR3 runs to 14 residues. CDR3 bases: TGTGCCAGCAGCGGGGGGGACCTCTTACGGGGCTACACCTTC. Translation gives CASSGGDLLRGYTF.

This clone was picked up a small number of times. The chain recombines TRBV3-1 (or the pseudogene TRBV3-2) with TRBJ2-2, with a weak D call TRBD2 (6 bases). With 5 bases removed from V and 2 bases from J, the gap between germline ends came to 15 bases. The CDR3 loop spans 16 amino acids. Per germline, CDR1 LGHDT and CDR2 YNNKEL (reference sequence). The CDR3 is CASSFGTFKNTGELFF. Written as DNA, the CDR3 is TGTGCCAGCAGCTTCGGGACTTTCAAAAACACCGGGGAGCTGTTTTTT.

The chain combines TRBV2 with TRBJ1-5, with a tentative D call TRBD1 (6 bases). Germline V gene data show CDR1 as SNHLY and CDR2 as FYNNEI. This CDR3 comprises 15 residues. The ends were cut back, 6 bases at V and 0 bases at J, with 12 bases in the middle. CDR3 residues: CASREQGNSNQPQHF. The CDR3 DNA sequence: TGTGCCAGCAGAGAACAGGGAAATAGCAATCAGCCCCAGCATTTT.

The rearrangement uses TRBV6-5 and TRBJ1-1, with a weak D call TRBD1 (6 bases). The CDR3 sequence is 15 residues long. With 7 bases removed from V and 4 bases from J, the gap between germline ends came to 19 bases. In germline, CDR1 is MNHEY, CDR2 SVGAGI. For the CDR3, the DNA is TGTGCCAGCACCAACTCACTGAGGGGGTCCACTGAAGCTTTCTTT. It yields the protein CASTNSLRGSTEAFF.

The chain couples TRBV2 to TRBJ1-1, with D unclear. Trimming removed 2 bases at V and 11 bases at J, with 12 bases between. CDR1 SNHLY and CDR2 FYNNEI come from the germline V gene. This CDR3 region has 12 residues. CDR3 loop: CASSERLGRAFF. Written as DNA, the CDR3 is TGTGCCAGCAGTGAAAGGCTGGGGAGGGCTTTCTTT.